Detailed here is one TCR beta chain. These data come from a study of blood T cell repertoires in COVID-19. Study overall: T cells, B-cell-depleted T cells, or PBMCs provided the cDNA or gDNA that served as material.

The length of the CDR3 is 16 residues. Per the germline V gene, CDR1 is SGHKS and CDR2 is YYEKEE (reference sequence). Trimming left V 4 bases short and J 2 bases short, with 18 bases between. Sequenced by immunoSEQ multiplex PCR; TCRdb stores in-frame clones only, minus some. This sample has more than 300,000 clones, with more than 70% found just once. The receptor comes from a woman in her 30s with COVID-19, enrolled during active disease. Sequences were obtained from peripheral blood. The gene calls are TRBV5-5 and TRBJ1-2; TRBD1 might be the D (5 bases). The CDR3 region has the DNA TGTGCCAGCAGCCCTGTATACAGGAGCGCCAACTATGGCTACACCTTC. Its translation: CASSPVYRSANYGYTF.